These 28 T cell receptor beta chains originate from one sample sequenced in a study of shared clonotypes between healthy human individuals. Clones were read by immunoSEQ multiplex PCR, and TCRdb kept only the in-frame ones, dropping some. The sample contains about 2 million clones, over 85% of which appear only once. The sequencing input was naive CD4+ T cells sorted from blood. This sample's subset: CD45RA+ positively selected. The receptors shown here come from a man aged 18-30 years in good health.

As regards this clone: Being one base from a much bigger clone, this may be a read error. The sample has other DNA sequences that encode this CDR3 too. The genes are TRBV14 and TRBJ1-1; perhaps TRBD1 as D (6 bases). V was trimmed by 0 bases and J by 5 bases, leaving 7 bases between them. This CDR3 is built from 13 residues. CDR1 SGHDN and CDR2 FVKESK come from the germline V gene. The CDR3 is CASSQDRGTEAFF. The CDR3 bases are TGTGCCAGCAGCCAAGATAGGGGGACTGAAGCTTTCTTT.

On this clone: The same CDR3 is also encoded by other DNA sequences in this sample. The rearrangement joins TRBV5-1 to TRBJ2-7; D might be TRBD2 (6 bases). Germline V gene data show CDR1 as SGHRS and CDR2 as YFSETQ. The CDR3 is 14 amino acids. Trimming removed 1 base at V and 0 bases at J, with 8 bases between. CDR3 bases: TGCGCCAGCAGCTTGTCCGGGGGCTCCTACGAGCAGTACTTC. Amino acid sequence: CASSLSGGSYEQYF.

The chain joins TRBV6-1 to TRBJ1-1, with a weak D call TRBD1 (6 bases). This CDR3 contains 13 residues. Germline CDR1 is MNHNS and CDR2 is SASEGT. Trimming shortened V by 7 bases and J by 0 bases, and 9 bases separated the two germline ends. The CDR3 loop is CASTGQMNTEAFF. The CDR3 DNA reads TGTGCCAGCACCGGACAGATGAACACTGAAGCTTTCTTT.

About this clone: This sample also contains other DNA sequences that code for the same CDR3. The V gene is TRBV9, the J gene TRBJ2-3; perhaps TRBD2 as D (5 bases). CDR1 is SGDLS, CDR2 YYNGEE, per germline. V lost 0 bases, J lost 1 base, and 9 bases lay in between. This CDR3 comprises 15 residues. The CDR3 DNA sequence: TGTGCCAGCAGCGTAGCTCTAGCAGGCACAGATACGCAGTATTTT. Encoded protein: CASSVALAGTDTQYF.

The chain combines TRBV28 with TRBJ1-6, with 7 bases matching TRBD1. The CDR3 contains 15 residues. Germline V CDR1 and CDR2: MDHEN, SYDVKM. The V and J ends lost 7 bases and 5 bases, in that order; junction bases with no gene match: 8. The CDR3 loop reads CASTKSGTDNSPLHF. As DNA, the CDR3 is TGTGCCAGCACCAAATCAGGGACAGATAATTCACCCCTCCACTTT.

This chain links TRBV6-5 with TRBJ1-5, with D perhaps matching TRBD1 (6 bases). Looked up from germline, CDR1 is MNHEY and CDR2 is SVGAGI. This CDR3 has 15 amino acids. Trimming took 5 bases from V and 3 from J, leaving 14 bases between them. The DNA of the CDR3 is TGTGCCAGCAGTCGAGACAGGATACACAATCAGCCCCAGCATTTT. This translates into CASSRDRIHNQPQHF.

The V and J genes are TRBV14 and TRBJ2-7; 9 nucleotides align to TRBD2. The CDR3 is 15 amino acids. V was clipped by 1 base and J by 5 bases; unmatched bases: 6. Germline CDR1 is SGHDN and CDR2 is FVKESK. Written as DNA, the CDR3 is TGTGCCAGCAGCCAAGCTGGGACTAGCTTCCACGAGCAGTACTTC. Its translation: CASSQAGTSFHEQYF.

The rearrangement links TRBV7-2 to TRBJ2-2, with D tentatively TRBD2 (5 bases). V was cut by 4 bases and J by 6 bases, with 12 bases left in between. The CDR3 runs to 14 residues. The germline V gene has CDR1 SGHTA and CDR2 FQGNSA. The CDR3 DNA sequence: TGTGCCAGCAGCTCGATTGACTACGCCGGGGAGCTGTTTTTT. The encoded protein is CASSSIDYAGELFF.

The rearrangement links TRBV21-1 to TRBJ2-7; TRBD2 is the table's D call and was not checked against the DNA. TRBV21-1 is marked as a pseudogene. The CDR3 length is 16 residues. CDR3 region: CASSKNPAGYSYEQYF. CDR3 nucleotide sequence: TGTGCCAGCAGCAAAAACCCGGCCGGGTACTCCTACGAGCAGTACTTC.

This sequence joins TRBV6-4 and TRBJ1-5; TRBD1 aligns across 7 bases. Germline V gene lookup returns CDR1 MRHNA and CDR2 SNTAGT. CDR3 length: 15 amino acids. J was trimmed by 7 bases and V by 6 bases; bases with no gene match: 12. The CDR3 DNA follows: TGTGCCAGCAGGGGAATTGACAGGGATCGCCAGCCCCAGCATTTT. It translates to CASRGIDRDRQPQHF.

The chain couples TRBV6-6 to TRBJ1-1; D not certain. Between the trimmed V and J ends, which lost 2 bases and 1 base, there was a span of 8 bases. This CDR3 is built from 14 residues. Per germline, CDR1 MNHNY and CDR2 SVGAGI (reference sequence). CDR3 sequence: CASSYIGKNTEAFF. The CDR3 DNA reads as TGTGCCAGCAGTTACATTGGGAAGAACACTGAAGCTTTCTTT.

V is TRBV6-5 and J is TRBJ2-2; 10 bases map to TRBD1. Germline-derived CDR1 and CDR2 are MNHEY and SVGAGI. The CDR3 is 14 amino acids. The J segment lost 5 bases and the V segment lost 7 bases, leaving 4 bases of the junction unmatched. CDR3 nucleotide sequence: TGTGCCAGCACAGGACAGGGGGATACCGGGGAGCTGTTTTTT. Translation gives CASTGQGDTGELFF.

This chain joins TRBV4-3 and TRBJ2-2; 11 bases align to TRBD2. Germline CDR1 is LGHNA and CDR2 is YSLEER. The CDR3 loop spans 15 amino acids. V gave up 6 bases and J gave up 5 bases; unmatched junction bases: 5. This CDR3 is CASRQLAGATGELFF. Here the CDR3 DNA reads TGCGCCAGCAGACAACTAGCGGGAGCTACCGGGGAGCTGTTTTTT.

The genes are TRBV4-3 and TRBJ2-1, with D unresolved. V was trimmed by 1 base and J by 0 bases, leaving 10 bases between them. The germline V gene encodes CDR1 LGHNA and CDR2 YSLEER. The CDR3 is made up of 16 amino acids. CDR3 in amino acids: CASSQGLPNSYNEQFF. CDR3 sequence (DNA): TGCGCCAGCAGCCAAGGCTTGCCGAACTCCTACAATGAGCAGTTCTTC.

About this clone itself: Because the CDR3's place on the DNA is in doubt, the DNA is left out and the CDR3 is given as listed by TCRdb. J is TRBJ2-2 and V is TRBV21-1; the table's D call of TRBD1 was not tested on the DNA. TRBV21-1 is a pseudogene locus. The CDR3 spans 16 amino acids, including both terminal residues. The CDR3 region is CASSKVGTGSTGELFF.

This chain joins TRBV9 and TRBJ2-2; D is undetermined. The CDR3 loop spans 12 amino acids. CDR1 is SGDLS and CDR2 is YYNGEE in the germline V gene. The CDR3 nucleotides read TGTCCCCCTCTCTCCTCAACCGGGGAGCTGTTTTTT. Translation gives CPPLSSTGELFF.

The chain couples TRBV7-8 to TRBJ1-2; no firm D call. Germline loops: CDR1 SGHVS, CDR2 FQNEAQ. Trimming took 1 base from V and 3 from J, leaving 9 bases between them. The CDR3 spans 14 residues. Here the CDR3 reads CASSLGSRDYGYTF. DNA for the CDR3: TGTGCCAGCAGCTTAGGTTCTCGGGACTATGGCTACACCTTC. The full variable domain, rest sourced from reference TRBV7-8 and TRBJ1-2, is GAGVSQSPRYKVAKRGQDVALRCDPISGHVSLFWYQQALGQGPEFLTYFQNEAQLDKSGLPSDRFFAERPEGSVSTLKIQRTQQEDSAVYLCASSLGSRDYGYTFGSGTRLTVV.

The CDR3 sequence is CASSGNTIYF. CDR3 nucleotides: TGTGCCAGCAGTGGAAACACCATATATTTT. The chain is built from TRBV2 and TRBJ1-3; D ambiguous. The CDR3 runs 10 residues. V dropped 4 bases and J dropped 5 bases, with 0 bases sitting between them. The germline V gene encodes CDR1 SNHLY and CDR2 FYNNEI.

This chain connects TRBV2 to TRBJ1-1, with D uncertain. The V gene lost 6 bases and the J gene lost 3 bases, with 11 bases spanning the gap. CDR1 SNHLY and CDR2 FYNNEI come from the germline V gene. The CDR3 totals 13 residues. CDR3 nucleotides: TGTGCCAGCAGCCCCTTTAAGGACACTGAAGCTTTCTTT. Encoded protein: CASSPFKDTEAFF. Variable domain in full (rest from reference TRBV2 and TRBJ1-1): EPEVTQTPSHQVTQMGQEVILRCVPISNHLYFYWYRQILGQKVEFLVSFYNNEISEKSEIFDDQFSVERPDGSNFTLKIRSTKLEDSAMYFCASSPFKDTEAFFGQGTRLTVV.

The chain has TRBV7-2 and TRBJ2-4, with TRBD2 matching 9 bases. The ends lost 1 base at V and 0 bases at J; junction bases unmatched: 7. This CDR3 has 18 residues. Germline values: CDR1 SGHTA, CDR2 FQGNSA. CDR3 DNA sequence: TGTGCCAGCAGCTTAGGGATAGCGGGGGACCCAGCCAAAAACATTCAGTACTTC. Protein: CASSLGIAGDPAKNIQYF.

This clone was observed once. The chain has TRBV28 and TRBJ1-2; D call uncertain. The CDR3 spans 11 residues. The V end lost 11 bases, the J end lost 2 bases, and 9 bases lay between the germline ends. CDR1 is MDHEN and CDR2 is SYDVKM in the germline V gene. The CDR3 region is CAVWVNYGYTF. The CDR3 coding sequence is TGTGCCGTCTGGGTAAACTATGGCTACACCTTC.

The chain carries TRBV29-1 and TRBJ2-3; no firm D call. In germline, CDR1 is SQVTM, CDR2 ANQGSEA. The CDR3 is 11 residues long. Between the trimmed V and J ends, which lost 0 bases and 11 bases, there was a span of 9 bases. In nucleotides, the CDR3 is TGCAGCGTTGAAGATCGGCCGCTGCAGTATTTT. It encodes CSVEDRPLQYF.

In nucleotides, the CDR3 is TGTGCCAGCCTTTGGGGGGGCGGCTACACCTTC. It codes for CASLWGGGYTF. The chain links TRBV6-1 to TRBJ1-2; tentative D call: TRBD1 (6 bases). CDR3 length: 11 amino acids. V lost 8 bases and J lost 8, with 12 bases in between. Germline CDR1 and CDR2: MNHNS and SASEGT.

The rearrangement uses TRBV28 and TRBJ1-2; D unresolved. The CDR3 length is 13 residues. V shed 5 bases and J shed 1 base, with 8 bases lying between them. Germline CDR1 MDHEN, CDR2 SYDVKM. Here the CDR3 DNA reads TGTGCCAGCAGTCTCGGGTTTAACTATGGCTACACCTTC. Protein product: CASSLGFNYGYTF.

As DNA, the CDR3 is TGTGCCAGCTCACAAGGGACAGTGTGGGAGCAGTACTTC. This gives the protein CASSQGTVWEQYF. The chain has TRBV18 and TRBJ2-7; 7 positions match TRBD1. J lost 7 bases, V lost 4 bases, and 7 bases had no gene match. CDR3 size: 13 residues. Germline V gene lookup returns CDR1 KGHSH and CDR2 LQKENI.

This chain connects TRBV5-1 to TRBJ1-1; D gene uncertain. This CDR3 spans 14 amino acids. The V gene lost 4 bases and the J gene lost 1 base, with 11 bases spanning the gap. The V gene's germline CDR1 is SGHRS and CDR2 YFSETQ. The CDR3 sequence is CASSPQPGNTEAFF. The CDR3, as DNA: TGCGCCAGCAGCCCCCAACCAGGGAACACTGAAGCTTTCTTT.

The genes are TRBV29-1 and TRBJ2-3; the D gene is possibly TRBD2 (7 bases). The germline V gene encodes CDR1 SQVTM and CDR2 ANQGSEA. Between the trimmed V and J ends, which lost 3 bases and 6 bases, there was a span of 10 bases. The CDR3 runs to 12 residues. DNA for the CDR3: TGCAGCGTTGACGGGGGGCACGATACGCAGTATTTT. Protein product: CSVDGGHDTQYF.

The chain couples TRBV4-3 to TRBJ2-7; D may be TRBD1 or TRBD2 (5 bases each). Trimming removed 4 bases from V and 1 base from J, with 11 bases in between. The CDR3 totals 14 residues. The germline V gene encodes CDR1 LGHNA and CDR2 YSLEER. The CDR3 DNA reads TGCGCCAGCAGCCGGGGCCCGGGGTCCTACGAGCAGTACTTC. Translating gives CASSRGPGSYEQYF.